This T cell receptor (beta chain) was identified in a study of cytomegalovirus exposure and HLA in healthy donors. The table came from immunoSEQ multiplex PCR; TCRdb's copy has only in-frame clones and leaves some out. Among approximately 60,000 clones, 92% were seen once, and the ten largest hold about 1.2%. As regards this clone: The antigen is undetermined.

With 6 bases clipped from V and 6 bases from J, the junction kept 10 bases outside the gene matches. There are 15 residues in the CDR3. Germline CDR1 and CDR2: SGHNT and YENEEA. Findings of the study overall: Confirmation in vitro established that a few CMV-associated chains were specific for CMV antigens. In the 120 validation repertoires, just under 95% of cluster scores exceeded 0, per a later analysis.

The rearrangement joins TRBV11-3 to TRBJ2-2; 7 nucleotides align to TRBD1. Source material: PBMCs. The source is a woman aged 18-29 years in good health and CMV-seronegative. The CDR3 protein is CASSLRTGSAGELFF. The CDR3 region has the DNA TGTGCCAGCAGTTTACGGACAGGCAGCGCCGGGGAGCTGTTTTTT.